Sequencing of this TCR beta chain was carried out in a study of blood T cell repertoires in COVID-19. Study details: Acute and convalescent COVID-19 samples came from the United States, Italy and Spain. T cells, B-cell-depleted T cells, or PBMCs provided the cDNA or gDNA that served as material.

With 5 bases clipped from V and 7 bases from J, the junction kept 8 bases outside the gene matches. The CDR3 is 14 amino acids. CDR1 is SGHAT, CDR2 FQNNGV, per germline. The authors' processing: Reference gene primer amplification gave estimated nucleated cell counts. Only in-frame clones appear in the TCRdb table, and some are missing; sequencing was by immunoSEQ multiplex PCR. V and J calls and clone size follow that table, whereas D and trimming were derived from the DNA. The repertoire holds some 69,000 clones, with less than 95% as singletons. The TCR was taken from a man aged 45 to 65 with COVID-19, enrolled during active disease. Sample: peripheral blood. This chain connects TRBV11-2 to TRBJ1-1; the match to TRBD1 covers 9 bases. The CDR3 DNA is TGTGCCAGCAGCAGGGGACAGGGTTCCCTTGAAGCTTTCTTT. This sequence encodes CASSRGQGSLEAFF. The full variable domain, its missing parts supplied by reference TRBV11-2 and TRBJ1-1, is EAGVAQSPRYKIIEKRQSVAFWCNPISGHATLYWYQQILGQGPKLLIQFQNNGVVDDSQLPKDRFSAERLKGVDSTLKIQPAKLEDSAVYLCASSRGQGSLEAFFGQGTRLTVV.